Detailed here is one T cell receptor (beta chain). The source of the sample is a study of control samples from healthy donors and cancer patients. The assay was immunoSEQ multiplex PCR, and TCRdb's table has in-frame clones only and misses some. The sample lists about 49,000 clones, roughly 92% occurring once. The V end lost 6 bases, the J end lost 5 bases, and 10 bases lay between the germline ends. There are 13 residues in the CDR3. Source material: PBMCs. The chain combines TRBV12-3 or TRBV12-4 with TRBJ1-4; TRBD1 might be the D (6 bases). This TCR was sampled from a man younger than 40 with colorectal cancer. The CDR3 protein is CASSRTANEKLFF. The CDR3 DNA reads TGTGCCAGCAGCCGGACAGCCAATGAAAAACTGTTTTTT.